What follows describes a single TCR beta chain. Profiling relied on immunoSEQ multiplex PCR, and the TCRdb table lists in-frame clones only, not all of them. The sample has about 390,000 clones; 85% to 90% are singletons. This record belongs to a study of blood T cell repertoires in COVID-19. Germline assignment: CDR1 MGHDK and CDR2 SYGVNS. V dropped 4 bases and J dropped 1 base, with 2 bases sitting between them. CDR3 length equals 12 residues. Living in about two dozen US areas, the participants were between roughly 18 and 90 years of age. Participants reported their clinical history, and cohort assignment relied on those reports. Recovered Cohort 3 donors showed two negative PCRs, clearance, or symptom resolution.

The sample consisted of PBMCs or T cells enriched from blood (not recorded which). The receptor comes from a woman between 45 and 65 years old who had recovered from COVID-19. The rearrangement joins TRBV25-1 to TRBJ1-3; D call uncertain. CDR3 sequence: CASSVSGNTIYF. The CDR3 bases are TGTGCCAGCAGTGTATCTGGAAACACCATATATTTT.